This T cell receptor (beta chain) was identified during a study of shared clonotypes between healthy human individuals. Sorted subsets were amplified in replicate PCRs using 200 ng DNA, 32,000 or so T cell genomes. Produced via immunoSEQ multiplex PCR; TCRdb's table is partial and in-frame only. The data contain more than 2 million clones, approximately 94% of them seen just once; the ten biggest clones take up less than 0.15%. Both subsets, CD45RA+ naive and CD45RA-negative memory, were split from the CD4+ cells. CDR3 length: 15 residues. The junction had 9 bases not matched to a gene; V was cut back by 5 bases and J by 2 bases. Germline values: CDR1 MDHEN, CDR2 SYDVKM.

The V gene is TRBV28, the J gene TRBJ2-7; the match to TRBD1 covers 7 bases. The sequence was obtained from a man younger than 35 in good health. What was sequenced was naive CD4+ T cells sorted from blood. Subset given: CD45RA+ positively selected. CDR3 nucleotides: TGTGCCAGCAGTCAGCGGAACAGGGGAACCTACGAGCAGTACTTC. It translates to CASSQRNRGTYEQYF.